Listed here are 30 T cell receptor beta chains from one sample, sequenced in a study of blood T cell repertoires in COVID-19. TCRdb's copy holds only in-frame clones and misses some; the assay was immunoSEQ multiplex PCR. The table has some 300,000 clones, around nine tenths seen once; the top ten hold over 9%. Specimen: PBMCs or T cells enriched from blood (not recorded which). These receptors were taken from a woman in her thirties who had recovered from COVID-19.

The V and J genes are TRBV5-1 and TRBJ1-2, with 8 bases that match TRBD1. CDR1 and CDR2 (germline): SGHRS, YFSETQ. This CDR3 spans 16 amino acids. V shed 4 bases, J shed 5 bases, and the junction held 13 bases outside the gene matches. The CDR3 sequence: CASSPQWDRSTYGYTF. In DNA form, the CDR3 reads TGCGCCAGCAGCCCCCAGTGGGACAGGAGTACGTATGGCTACACCTTC. The variable domain in full, completed from reference TRBV5-1 and TRBJ1-2, reads KAGVTQTPRYLIKTRGQQVTLSCSPISGHRSVSWYQQTPGQGLQFLFEYFSETQRNKGNFPGRFSGRQFSNSRSEMNVSTLELGDSALYLCASSPQWDRSTYGYTFGSGTRLTVV.

This rearrangement joins TRBV28 to TRBJ2-3; 10 bases align to TRBD1. V lost 6 bases and J lost 7; bases outside the gene matches: 7. CDR3 size: 14 residues. Germline V lookup: CDR1 MDHEN, CDR2 SYDVKM. The CDR3 loop reads CASSLGQGVNTQYF. DNA of the CDR3: TGTGCCAGCAGCCTCGGACAGGGGGTAAATACGCAGTATTTT.

The rearrangement joins TRBV6-5 to TRBJ2-3; a possible D gene is TRBD2 (6 bases). The CDR3 spans 15 residues. CDR1 and CDR2 (germline): MNHEY, SVGAGI. Trimming shortened V by 7 bases and J by 4 bases, and 18 bases separated the two germline ends. The CDR3 coding sequence is TGTGCCAGCACCTCTACTACCGGAGGGGCAGATACGCAGTATTTT. Translation gives CASTSTTGGADTQYF.

The chain links TRBV18 to TRBJ2-3; D is undetermined. CDR1 is KGHSH and CDR2 is LQKENI in the germline V gene. This CDR3 comprises 13 residues. V was clipped by 3 bases and J by 6 bases, with 10 bases between them. The CDR3 sequence: CASSPPALDTQYF. In DNA, the CDR3 is TGTGCCAGCTCACCCCCCGCGTTGGATACGCAGTATTTT.

The V and J genes are TRBV9 and TRBJ2-2; a weak D match, TRBD2 (5 bases). The V gene's germline CDR1 is SGDLS and CDR2 YYNGEE. V was shortened by 4 bases and J by 1 base, with 14 bases between the two germline ends. This CDR3 is 16 amino acids long. CDR3 loop: CASSPRTGKNTGELFF. As DNA, the CDR3 is TGTGCCAGCAGCCCCCGGACGGGGAAGAACACCGGGGAGCTGTTTTTT.

J is TRBJ2-5 and V is TRBV18; D is unresolved. The germline gives CDR1 KGHSH, CDR2 LQKENI. The CDR3 consists of 13 residues. V was shortened by 3 bases and J by 4 bases, with 9 bases between the two germline ends. The CDR3 sequence is CASSPPLRETQYF. CDR3 nucleotides: TGTGCCAGCTCACCTCCCCTCCGAGAGACCCAGTACTTC. Based on the CDR3 plus reference TRBV18 and TRBJ2-5, the full variable domain is NAGVMQNPRHLVRRRGQEARLRCSPMKGHSHVYWYRQLPEEGLKFMVYLQKENIIDESGMPKERFSAEFPKEGPSILRIQQVVRGDSAAYFCASSPPLRETQYFGPGTRLLVL.

The chain couples TRBV7-6 to TRBJ2-5, with D maybe TRBD1 (6 bases). Trimming removed 5 bases at V and 5 bases at J, with 18 bases between. The CDR3 runs to 15 residues. Germline CDR1 SGHVS, CDR2 FNYEAQ. The CDR3 reads CASSTRPGEWETQYF. The CDR3 bases are TGTGCCAGCAGCACCAGACCAGGGGAGTGGGAGACCCAGTACTTC.

V and J are TRBV5-4 and TRBJ2-1; the D gene is possibly TRBD1 (5 bases). The V gene lost 4 bases and the J gene lost 0 bases, with 14 bases spanning the gap. Germline assignment: CDR1 SGHNT and CDR2 YYREEE (reference sequence). This CDR3 is built from 16 residues. For the CDR3, the DNA is TGTGCCAGCAGCGTAACAGGACCCTTCTCCTACAATGAGCAGTTCTTC. Protein product: CASSVTGPFSYNEQFF.

The chain has TRBV6-6 and TRBJ1-4, with 8 bases aligning to TRBD1. This CDR3 is built from 17 residues. The V and J ends lost 5 bases and 8 bases, in that order; junction bases with no gene match: 16. Germline CDR1 MNHNY, CDR2 SVGAGI (reference sequence). The CDR3 protein is CASSPLTGSAGGEKLFF. The CDR3 DNA is TGTGCCAGCAGTCCGCTCACCGGTTCGGCAGGGGGCGAAAAACTGTTTTTT.

The chain is built from TRBV9 and TRBJ1-5; D remains unclear. This CDR3 spans 14 amino acids. Germline V CDR1 and CDR2: SGDLS, YYNGEE. Trimming removed 3 bases at V and 6 bases at J, with 13 bases between. In nucleotides, the CDR3 is TGTGCCAGCAGCGATGGGCCGGAGGGTCAGCCCCAGCATTTT. Translating it yields CASSDGPEGQPQHF.

This clone has a single count. The rearrangement links TRBV10-3 to TRBJ1-1; 8 positions agree with TRBD1. V dropped 8 bases and J dropped 6; count of bases not matched to a gene: 8. Germline values: CDR1 ENHRY, CDR2 SYGVKD. The CDR3 sequence is 13 residues long. The CDR3 DNA reads TGTGCCATCCTGGACAGGGAGCGATCTGAAGCTTTCTTT. This codes for CAILDRERSEAFF.

The chain carries TRBV12-3 or TRBV12-4 and TRBJ2-2; the D is unclear. The CDR3 spans 11 residues. Trimming took 8 bases from V and 4 from J, leaving 5 bases between them. The CDR3 reads CASFGTGELFF. CDR3 in DNA: TGTGCCAGCTTCGGCACCGGGGAGCTGTTTTTT.

V usage is TRBV7-2 and J usage is TRBJ2-7; 8 bases are a match to TRBD1. Germline CDR1 SGHTA, CDR2 FQGNSA. The CDR3 has 14 residues. The junction had 7 bases not matched to a gene; V was cut back by 7 bases and J by 2 bases. CDR3 sequence (DNA): TGTGCCAGCAACCTGGACAGGGCAGCCTACGAGCAGTACTTC. It specifies CASNLDRAAYEQYF.

The chain employs TRBV10-1 and TRBJ2-3, with 7 bases fitting TRBD1. CDR3 length: 15 amino acids. V was pared by 8 bases and J by 0 bases, with 8 bases of the junction left unmatched. Germline values: CDR1 WNHNN, CDR2 SYGVQD (reference sequence). CDR3 amino acids: CASGGDRVSTDTQYF. The CDR3 DNA sequence: TGCGCCAGCGGAGGAGACAGGGTCAGCACAGATACGCAGTATTTT.

The V call is TRBV4-3, the J call TRBJ1-4; D remains unclear. The CDR3 totals 17 residues. The germline V gene encodes CDR1 LGHNA and CDR2 YSLEER. Trimming cost V 0 bases and J 5 bases, with 16 bases left between them. CDR3 nucleotide sequence: TGCGCCAGCAGCCAAGAGGCCGTACCTCGAGGAAATGAAAAACTGTTTTTT. This translates into CASSQEAVPRGNEKLFF.

The chain has TRBV6-5 and TRBJ1-4, with no clear D. Germline assignment: CDR1 MNHEY and CDR2 SVGAGI. The V gene lost 6 bases and the J gene lost 2 bases, with 10 bases spanning the gap. The CDR3 totals 14 residues. The DNA for the CDR3 is TGTGCCAGCAGCCGACAATCTACTAATGAAAAACTGTTTTTT. Protein product: CASSRQSTNEKLFF.

The chain carries TRBV2 and TRBJ2-3; 7 bases are shared with TRBD2. CDR1 SNHLY and CDR2 FYNNEI come from the germline V gene. Trimming removed 5 bases from V and 1 base from J; junction bases left unmatched: 6. The CDR3 length is 15 residues. The CDR3 spells CASSSQGGGTDTQYF. CDR3 nucleotide sequence: TGTGCCAGCAGTTCCCAGGGAGGGGGCACAGATACGCAGTATTTT.

The J gene is TRBJ1-2, the V gene TRBV5-1; maybe TRBD1 (6 bases). The CDR3 has 13 amino acids. Trimming cost V 8 bases and J 7 bases, with 18 bases left between them. Germline values: CDR1 SGHRS, CDR2 YFSETQ. CDR3 protein: CASSQDSVPGYTF. The CDR3 DNA sequence: TGCGCCAGTTCACAGGACAGTGTGCCTGGCTACACCTTC.

V and J are TRBV5-3 and TRBJ2-5; no clear D. TRBV5-3 is labeled an ORF, and its function is uncertain. CDR3 length: 14 residues. V was cut by 2 bases and J by 0 bases, with 8 bases left in between. DNA for the CDR3: TGTGCCAGAAGCTTTAAACAGTACCAAGAGACCCAGTACTTC. It yields the protein CARSFKQYQETQYF.

The V and J genes are TRBV19 and TRBJ2-1, with 11 bases aligning to TRBD2. Unmatched junction bases numbered 18, after V lost 8 bases and J lost 0 bases. The CDR3 has 20 amino acids. In germline, CDR1 is LNHDA, CDR2 SQIVND (reference sequence). CDR3 sequence: CASQGEVDLAGGPSYNEQFF. CDR3 DNA sequence: TGTGCCAGTCAGGGTGAGGTGGATCTAGCGGGAGGTCCCTCCTACAATGAGCAGTTCTTC.

This rearrangement joins TRBV29-1 to TRBJ2-7; 12 bases map to TRBD2. The V gene end was trimmed by 5 bases and the J gene end by 3 bases; junction bases not matched to a gene: 2. CDR1 SQVTM and CDR2 ANQGSEA come from the germline V gene. This CDR3 region has 13 residues. The CDR3 loop reads CSVRLAGVYEQYF. CDR3 DNA: TGCAGCGTTCGACTAGCGGGAGTCTACGAGCAGTACTTC.

The rearrangement links TRBV23-1 to TRBJ1-5; D not certain. TRBV23-1 is identified as an open reading frame with a role that is uncertain. CDR3 length equals 15 residues. Trimming pared 2 bases from V and 2 bases from J, leaving 10 bases between. The CDR3 nucleotides read TGCGCCAGCAGTCAAAAGTGGCTTCGCAATCAGCCCCAGCATTTT. Protein product: CASSQKWLRNQPQHF.

V usage is TRBV2 and J usage is TRBJ2-6; TRBD1 matches at 7 bases. Germline CDR1 reads SNHLY; CDR2 reads FYNNEI. The CDR3 totals 19 residues. Losses at the gene ends were 3 bases for V and 0 bases for J; bases not matched to a gene: 11. In DNA form, the CDR3 reads TGTGCCAGCAGTGATATAGGGACAGCTTTAGTCTCTGGGGCCAACGTCCTGACTTTC. It is translated as CASSDIGTALVSGANVLTF.

This chain connects TRBV5-1 to TRBJ2-3; TRBD2 aligns across 13 bases. This CDR3 has 16 amino acids. J lost 6 bases, V lost 3 bases, and 7 bases had no gene match. Germline CDR1 and CDR2: SGHRS and YFSETQ. The CDR3 nucleotides read TGCGCCAGCAGCTCGTTACTAGCGGGAGGGAGGGATACGCAGTATTTT. It encodes CASSSLLAGGRDTQYF.

CDR3 region: CASSHNYNEQFF. The DNA of the CDR3 is TGCGCCAGCAGCCACAACTACAATGAGCAGTTCTTC. The chain recombines TRBV4-3 with TRBJ2-1; no clear D. V dropped 3 bases and J dropped 3 bases, with 3 bases sitting between them. This CDR3 comprises 12 residues. Germline-derived CDR1 and CDR2 are LGHNA and YSLEER.

This clone was seen a handful of times. This sequence joins TRBV10-3 and TRBJ1-2, with D possibly TRBD1 on 5 matching bases. Trimming stripped 6 bases from V and 3 bases from J, with 17 bases between. Per the germline V gene, CDR1 is ENHRY and CDR2 is SYGVKD. This CDR3 has 15 amino acids. The CDR3 DNA reads TGTGCCATCAGGGCCCCGACAGAACGGGACTATGGCTACACCTTC. This codes for CAIRAPTERDYGYTF.

V gene TRBV5-1 combines with J gene TRBJ2-1; 10 nucleotides agree with TRBD2. This CDR3 has 17 residues. Trimming removed 4 bases from V and 3 bases from J; junction bases left unmatched: 10. Germline CDR1 is SGHRS and CDR2 is YFSETQ. The CDR3 DNA sequence: TGCGCCAGCAGCCTCGGGAGTAGCGGGAGGTTCTACAATGAGCAGTTCTTC. Amino acid sequence: CASSLGSSGRFYNEQFF.

This rearrangement joins TRBV5-1 to TRBJ2-7, with 12 positions matching TRBD1. CDR3 length equals 14 residues. Germline CDR1 reads SGHRS; CDR2 reads YFSETQ. The trim removed 4 bases at V and 5 bases at J, leaving 4 bases unmatched. The CDR3 nucleotides are TGCGCCAGCAGCCTGGGACAGGGGGCCCACGAGCAGTACTTC. Its protein product is CASSLGQGAHEQYF.

V and J are TRBV19 and TRBJ2-7; 8 bases are shared with TRBD2. Per the germline V gene, CDR1 is LNHDA and CDR2 is SQIVND (reference sequence). V was clipped by 5 bases and J by 2 bases; unmatched bases: 11. The CDR3 loop spans 16 amino acids. The CDR3 loop is CASSPAWGRGAYEQYF. The CDR3 DNA reads TGTGCCAGTAGTCCCGCGTGGGGGCGGGGGGCCTACGAGCAGTACTTC.

This clone occurred once. The chain recombines TRBV7-6 with TRBJ2-1, with 10 bases matching TRBD2. V shed 2 bases, J shed 1 base, and the junction held 2 bases outside the gene matches. This CDR3 contains 16 residues. The V gene's germline CDR1 is SGHVS and CDR2 FNYEAQ. Here the CDR3 reads CASSLSGGGSYNEQFF. CDR3 DNA sequence: TGTGCCAGCAGCTTAAGCGGGGGGGGATCCTACAATGAGCAGTTCTTC.